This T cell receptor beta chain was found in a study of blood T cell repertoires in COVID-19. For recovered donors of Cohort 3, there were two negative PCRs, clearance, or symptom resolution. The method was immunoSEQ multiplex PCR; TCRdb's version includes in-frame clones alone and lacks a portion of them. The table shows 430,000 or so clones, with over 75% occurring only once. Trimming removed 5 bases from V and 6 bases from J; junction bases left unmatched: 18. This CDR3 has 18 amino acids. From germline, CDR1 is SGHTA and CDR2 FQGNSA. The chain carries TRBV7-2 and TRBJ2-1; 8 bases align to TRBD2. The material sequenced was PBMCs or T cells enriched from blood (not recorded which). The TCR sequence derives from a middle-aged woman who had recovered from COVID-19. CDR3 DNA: TGTGCCAGCAGCCAGGGCTTTCGGGCGGGAGGCCTCGGCAATGAGCAGTTCTTC. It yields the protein CASSQGFRAGGLGNEQFF.